These T cell receptor beta chains were read from a single sample in a study of T cell changes during pregnancy in multiple sclerosis. Method: immunoSEQ multiplex PCR; TCRdb's copy keeps in-frame clones and lacks some. This sample has roughly 54,000 clones; over 80% occur once, and the top ten carry approximately 0.58%. Sequenced here: CD4+ T cells from peripheral blood mononuclear cells, sampled after pregnancy. These receptors came from a female donor with multiple sclerosis, enrolled in a pregnancy study. The conserved cysteine and the conserved F or W are not part of the CDR3 here. A D gene is named only where the DNA matches it firmly.

v_gene	j_gene	d_gene	CDR3aa
TRBV7-9	TRBJ1-1	NA	ASSFGIPPGTEAF
TRBV9	TRBJ2-7	NA	ASSTIQGYEQY
TRBV9	TRBJ1-3	NA	ASSVAPVSSGNTIY
TRBV2	TRBJ1-1	TRBD1	ASSNNDRGAF
TRBV18	TRBJ1-1	NA	ASSPKGENTEAF
TRBV9	TRBJ2-7	TRBD1	ASGLTGNEQY
TRBV5-8	TRBJ1-6	TRBD1	ASSLQGAGDSPLH
TRBV20-1	TRBJ1-2	NA	SASLQDGYT
TRBV15	TRBJ1-3	NA	ATSRGGIEAGNTIY
TRBV18	TRBJ2-3	TRBD2	ASSPPGLAGVGTDTQY
TRBV10-3	TRBJ2-7	NA	AISGRTGPGGEQY
TRBV4-3	TRBJ2-2	TRBD2	ASSQAPGLAGVNTGELF
TRBV11-2	TRBJ2-5	TRBD2	ASRAWGGLLETQY
TRBV19	TRBJ1-5	TRBD1	ASEDRAEQPQH
TRBV4-3	TRBJ1-3	TRBD1	ASSHPTGPGNTIY
TRBV5-1	TRBJ1-1	NA	ASSVAGGGFTEAF
TRBV6-5	TRBJ2-7	NA	ASREGGAYEQY
TRBV7-9	TRBJ2-4	TRBD1	ASSRPFQGAQAKNIQY
TRBV7-2	TRBJ1-2	TRBD1	ASSTRQGAHGGYT
TRBV7-3	TRBJ2-3	TRBD2	ASSSSGGPDTQY
TRBV4-2	TRBJ2-7	NA	ASSQESQNVYEQY
TRBV7-9	TRBJ2-7	TRBD1	ASSSTGTGFYEQY
TRBV5-1	TRBJ2-3	NA	ASSSIPASTSTDTQY
TRBV11-2	TRBJ2-4	TRBD2	ASSLGLGGDAKNIQY
TRBV7-2	TRBJ2-5	TRBD2	ASSGSGGYQETQY
TRBV6-1	TRBJ1-2	NA	ASSVAGYGYT
TRBV27	TRBJ2-3	TRBD2	ASSFGSGGAGTDTQY
TRBV6-6	TRBJ1-2	NA	ASEGLRSRNYGYT
TRBV14	TRBJ1-2	TRBD1	ASSRGQAYEPNYGYT
TRBV15	TRBJ2-2	NA	ATSRGYSNTGELF
TRBV30	TRBJ1-6	NA	AWSGQGYNSPLH
TRBV18	TRBJ1-6	TRBD1	ASSRQGGNSPLH
TRBV18	TRBJ2-7	NA	ASSPLQPSYEQY
TRBV5-1	TRBJ2-7	NA	ASSMPGAYEQY
TRBV11-2	TRBJ2-2	NA	ASSLNRASTGELF
TRBV29-1	TRBJ1-2	TRBD1	SAGDRVGGYT
TRBV30	TRBJ2-2	NA	AWSSAGNTGELF
TRBV5-1	TRBJ1-4	TRBD1	ASSRLGQGGEKLF
TRBV9	TRBJ2-1	TRBD2	ASSVGTAGGNYNEQF
TRBV30	TRBJ1-2	NA	AWSTGNYGYT
TRBV7-3	TRBJ1-1	TRBD1	ASSVQGRNTEAF
TRBV19	TRBJ1-4	TRBD1	ASTLSGTGEKLF
TRBV7-2	TRBJ2-7	NA	ASSLVVQGKYEQY
TRBV7-2	TRBJ1-2	TRBD1	ASSPQGALYGYT
TRBV25-1	TRBJ2-6	NA	ASSVRGGGANVLT
TRBV27	TRBJ1-1	TRBD1	ASSRTGARSNGAF
TRBV18	TRBJ1-3	TRBD1	ASSLSGTGSHTIY
TRBV19	TRBJ1-2	NA	ASSQTGAFNYGYT
TRBV11-1	TRBJ1-2	NA	ASSSAG
TRBV2	TRBJ1-2	NA	ASSEQDYGYT
TRBV7-9	TRBJ2-1	TRBD1	ASSPASADRAGNNEQF
TRBV19	TRBJ1-6	TRBD1	ASKAGTGMDSPLH
TRBV7-9	TRBJ1-1	NA	ASSPIGTVNTEAF